These 30 T cell receptor beta chains came from one sample sequenced in a study of early T cells in non-severe SARS-CoV-2 infection. TCRdb reprocessed the 5' RACE reads with MiXCR, giving one entry per CDR3 protein. The sample has about 110,000 distinct CDR3 sequences, about 12% seen once. The source material was whole blood. These receptor sequences come from an adult who was a healthcare worker with PCR-confirmed SARS-CoV-2 infection or an uninfected control (not recorded which).

This clonotype occurred a few times. The gene calls are TRBV4-1 and TRBJ1-2; D is ambiguous. CDR3 length equals 16 residues. V dropped 3 bases and J dropped 2 bases, with 16 bases sitting between them. Per the germline V gene, CDR1 is MGHRA and CDR2 is YSYEKL. The CDR3 DNA reads TGCGCCAGCAGCCACGGAAATTCGGCGCAAAACTATGGCTACACCTTC. Protein: CASSHGNSAQNYGYTF.

The CDR3 DNA reads TGTGCCAGCAGCTTAGAGGTCGGACAGATCGGGGGCTACACCTTC. It codes for CASSLEVGQIGGYTF. The chain links TRBV7-6 to TRBJ1-2, with TRBD1 as a possible D gene (6 bases). CDR3 length equals 15 residues. The V gene's germline CDR1 is SGHVS and CDR2 FNYEAQ. V was clipped by 1 base and J by 8 bases, with 17 bases between them.

This clonotype was observed many times. V gene TRBV5-1 combines with J gene TRBJ2-1, with D perhaps matching TRBD1 (5 bases). The CDR3 is made up of 17 amino acids. Germline CDR1 is SGHRS and CDR2 is YFSETQ. The germline V and J ends were trimmed by 0 bases and 7 bases, with 20 bases remaining between them. Written as DNA, the CDR3 is TGCGCCAGCAGCTTGGTCGGTTCTACAGGAAACAGAAATGAGCAGTTCTTC. Protein: CASSLVGSTGNRNEQFF.

The V gene is TRBV7-6, the J gene TRBJ2-7; 8 bases are a match to TRBD2. CDR1 and CDR2 from the germline V gene are SGHVS and FNYEAQ. The V and J ends lost 5 bases and 7 bases, in that order; junction bases with no gene match: 19. CDR3 length: 17 amino acids. Here the CDR3 reads CASSNERVAGRTEEQYF. The DNA of the CDR3 is TGTGCCAGCAGCAACGAACGGGTAGCGGGGCGCACTGAAGAGCAGTACTTC. Full variable domain (remainder filled in from reference TRBV7-6 and TRBJ2-7): GAGVSQSPRYKVTKRGQDVALRCDPISGHVSLYWYRQALGQGPEFLTYFNYEAQQDKSGLPNDRFSAERPEGSISTLTIQRTEQRDSAMYRCASSNERVAGRTEEQYFGPGTRLTVT.

This clonotype appeared many times. The rearrangement uses TRBV27 and TRBJ1-6; D gene unclear. The CDR3 runs to 16 residues. Germline V gene sequence: CDR1 MNHEY, CDR2 SMNVEV (reference sequence). V was trimmed by 3 bases and J by 9 bases, leaving 18 bases between them. CDR3 amino acids: CASSFGRNDPSSPLHF. The CDR3 region has the DNA TGTGCCAGCAGTTTTGGGAGGAACGACCCTTCTTCACCCCTCCACTTT.

This chain links TRBV29-1 with TRBJ1-1; TRBD1 might be the D (6 bases). The V gene lost 6 bases and the J gene lost 2 bases, with 25 bases spanning the gap. The CDR3 sequence is 17 residues long. The germline V gene has CDR1 SQVTM and CDR2 ANQGSEA. The CDR3 sequence: CSVRHGPQGSANTEAFF. For the CDR3, the DNA is TGCAGCGTGAGACACGGGCCCCAGGGGTCGGCAAACACTGAAGCTTTCTTT.

This clonotype was observed a handful of times. V and J are TRBV19 and TRBJ2-1; no reliable D call. The CDR3 loop spans 15 amino acids. Germline lookup yields CDR1 LNHDA and CDR2 SQIVND (reference sequence). V lost 2 bases, J lost 5 bases, and 13 bases lay in between. In nucleotides, the CDR3 is TGTGCCAGTAGTATACCCCAGCCCGGACACAATGAGCAGTTCTTC. It is translated as CASSIPQPGHNEQFF.

The chain has TRBV12-3 or TRBV12-4 and TRBJ1-5; no clear D. This CDR3 contains 13 residues. Trimming removed 8 bases at V and 0 bases at J, with 8 bases between. CDR3 DNA: TGTGCCAGCGGTTACGCTAGCAATCAGCCCCAGCATTTT. Its protein product is CASGYASNQPQHF.

The chain recombines TRBV21-1 with TRBJ2-2; the D segment call TRBD1 is taken from the table without a DNA check. TRBV21-1 is marked as a pseudogene. The CDR3 sequence is 15 residues long. This chain's CDR3 is CASRPGSINTGELFF. The CDR3 DNA is TGTGCCAGCAGGCCGGGATCAATCAACACCGGGGAGCTGTTTTTT.

The chain carries TRBV19 and TRBJ2-7, with 8 nucleotides matching TRBD2. Trimming took 3 bases from V and 8 from J; bases not matched to a gene: 9. CDR1 is LNHDA and CDR2 is SQIVND in the germline V gene (reference sequence). This CDR3 has 14 amino acids. CDR3 bases: TGTGCCAGTAGTATTCTCACTAGCGGAAGCAAGCAGTACTTC. It yields the protein CASSILTSGSKQYF. The full variable domain, with the rest looked up from reference TRBV19 and TRBJ2-7, is DGGITQSPKYLFRKEGQNVTLSCEQNLNHDAMYWYRQDPGQGLRLIYYSQIVNDFQKGDIAEGYSVSREKKESFPLTVTSAQKNPTAFYLCASSILTSGSKQYFGPGTRLTVT.

To note about this clonotype: At one end, the junction sequence differs from germline, possibly due to a read error. The V gene is TRBV19, the J gene TRBJ2-1; possible D gene TRBD2, 5 bases. The CDR3 spans 13 residues. Germline values: CDR1 LNHDA, CDR2 SQIVND (reference sequence). CDR3 protein: CGSKLIGDNEQFF. Here the CDR3 DNA reads TGTGGCAGTAAGTTAATCGGGGACAATGAGCAGTTCTTC. The entire variable domain, with the rest obtained from reference TRBV19 and TRBJ2-1, is as follows: DGGITQSPKYLFRKEGQNVTLSCEQNLNHDAMYWYRQDPGQGLRLIYYSQIVNDFQKGDIAEGYSVSREKKESFPLTVTSAQKNPTAFYLCGSKLIGDNEQFFGPGTRLTVL.

In this sample, this clonotype turned up a few times. The chain joins TRBV28 to TRBJ1-1, with D unresolved. Germline V CDR1 and CDR2: MDHEN, SYDVKM. The germline V and J ends were trimmed by 2 bases and 1 base, with 8 bases remaining between them. The CDR3 is made up of 14 amino acids. The CDR3 here is CASSLLQTNTEAFF. For the CDR3, the DNA is TGTGCCAGCAGTTTACTACAGACGAACACTGAAGCTTTCTTT.

This clonotype was counted between two and nine times. V is TRBV19 and J is TRBJ2-7, with D perhaps matching TRBD1 (5 bases). V gave up 1 base and J gave up 1 base, with 8 bases separating them. CDR1 and CDR2 (germline): LNHDA, SQIVND (reference sequence). The CDR3 consists of 14 residues. The CDR3 sequence: CASSIVKGSYEQYF. The CDR3 DNA follows: TGTGCCAGTAGTATAGTGAAGGGGTCCTACGAGCAGTACTTC.

This clonotype was seen at least ten times. The CDR3 reads CASGPSMTGSNSPLHF. In DNA form, the CDR3 reads TGTGCTAGTGGTCCCTCTATGACAGGGAGTAATTCACCCCTCCACTTT. The V gene is TRBV12-5, the J gene TRBJ1-6; 7 nucleotides line up with TRBD1. J was trimmed by 6 bases and V by 5 bases; bases with no gene match: 10. Germline CDR1 LGHNT, CDR2 FRNRAP. CDR3 size: 16 residues.

This clonotype was seen at least ten times. The chain couples TRBV12-3 or TRBV12-4 to TRBJ1-2; the D gene is possibly TRBD1 (6 bases). This CDR3 has 13 residues. V lost 4 bases to trimming and J lost 4 bases, with 10 bases between them. The CDR3 protein is CASSWGAGYGYTF. CDR3 nucleotide sequence: TGTGCCAGCAGTTGGGGGGCCGGCTATGGCTACACCTTC.

In its sample, this clonotype was seen many times. The rearrangement links TRBV21-1 to TRBJ1-3. TRBV21-1 is tagged as a pseudogene. This CDR3 is 18 amino acids long. CDR3 DNA sequence: TGTGCCAGCAGCCTTAGAGGTCCGAGGCGTGACTCTGGAAACACCATATATTTT. Translated, it gives CASSLRGPRRDSGNTIYF.

The chain links TRBV29-1 to TRBJ2-2; 7 bases align to TRBD1. The CDR3 loop spans 11 amino acids. Germline CDR1 is SQVTM and CDR2 is ANQGSEA. The CDR3 DNA follows: TGCAGTGACAGGGTTTACGGGGAGCTGTTTTTT. Translating gives CSDRVYGELFF.

Ten or more counts support this clonotype. The genes are TRBV12-3 or TRBV12-4 and TRBJ1-1, with 7 bases fitting TRBD1. The CDR3 is 16 amino acids. The V gene end was trimmed by 2 bases and the J gene end by 1 base; junction bases not matched to a gene: 7. CDR3 amino acids: CASSLYGQGGNTEAFF. The CDR3 DNA sequence: TGTGCCAGCAGTTTATATGGGCAGGGGGGGAACACTGAAGCTTTCTTT.

This clonotype was recorded many times. V gene TRBV7-9 combines with J gene TRBJ1-6; D perhaps matches TRBD1 (6 bases). Per the germline V gene, CDR1 is SEHNR and CDR2 is FQNEAQ (reference sequence). Trimming took off 1 base at V and 10 bases at J, with 11 bases between the two ends. This CDR3 is built from 14 residues. CDR3 residues: CASSLGDIGSPLHF. In DNA, the CDR3 is TGTGCCAGCAGCTTAGGGGACATCGGGTCACCCCTCCACTTT.

This clonotype was detected ten times or more. The chain couples TRBV7-9 to TRBJ1-1; D is undetermined. Trimming stripped 3 bases from V and 1 base from J, with 6 bases between. CDR3 length equals 13 residues. Germline CDR1 is SEHNR and CDR2 is FQNEAQ (reference sequence). The CDR3 DNA reads TGTGCCAGCAGCTTTTCCCAGAACACTGAAGCTTTCTTT. Residues: CASSFSQNTEAFF.

The sample holds many counts of this clonotype. At one boundary the junction diverges from the germline segment, which might be a read error. In DNA, the CDR3 is TGTGCCAGCAGGGAAGGGGTCTGGGGGGACGAGCAGTACTTC. The encoded protein is CASREGVWGDEQYF. V gene TRBV6-1 combines with J gene TRBJ2-7; tentative D call: TRBD2 (6 bases). The length of the CDR3 is 14 residues. Looked up from germline, CDR1 is MNHNS and CDR2 is SASEGT.

This clonotype was recorded a few times. The V gene is TRBV20-1, the J gene TRBJ2-4, with D unclear. Germline V gives CDR1 DFQATT, CDR2 SNEGSKA (reference sequence). V was cut by 1 base and J by 0 bases, with 10 bases left in between. The CDR3 has 15 amino acids. Here the CDR3 DNA reads TGCAGTGCTAGAGGGGATAGCCTAGCCAAAAACATTCAGTACTTC. Residues: CSARGDSLAKNIQYF.

The rearrangement uses TRBV24-1 and TRBJ1-5, with a tentative D call TRBD1 (5 bases). Per germline, CDR1 KGHDR and CDR2 SFDVKD. There are 14 residues in the CDR3. The V end was cut by 10 bases, the J end by 3 bases, with 15 bases between. The CDR3 reads CATQAGTVNQPQHF. The CDR3 nucleotides read TGTGCCACTCAGGCAGGGACGGTCAATCAGCCCCAGCATTTT.

The chain is built from TRBV29-1 and TRBJ1-1, with no clear D. The CDR3 runs to 12 residues. The V end lost 4 bases, the J end lost 7 bases, and 13 bases lay between the germline ends. In germline, CDR1 is SQVTM, CDR2 ANQGSEA. The CDR3 sequence: CSVGPGAYEAFF. CDR3 nucleotide sequence: TGCAGCGTTGGACCGGGCGCGTATGAAGCTTTCTTT.

This clonotype was counted only a few times. The V and J genes are TRBV25-1 and TRBJ2-7; 8 positions match TRBD2. The CDR3 covers 17 residues. V lost 5 bases and J lost 9; bases outside the gene matches: 21. From germline, CDR1 is MGHDK and CDR2 SYGVNS. The CDR3 bases are TGTGCCAGCAGTCTCGGACCTAGCGGGCGGAGGGTCGGAGGGCAGTACTTC. This gives the protein CASSLGPSGRRVGGQYF.

This clonotype has only a few counts. The rearrangement uses TRBV7-2 and TRBJ2-1; 8 bases fit TRBD2. Germline CDR1 is SGHTA and CDR2 is FQGNSA. V trimming: 1 base; J trimming: 1 base; junction bases outside the gene matches: 9. The CDR3 has 18 residues. As DNA, the CDR3 is TGTGCCAGCAGCTTAGTGGGTAGCGGGGCCAGTTCCTACAATGAGCAGTTCTTC. Encoded protein: CASSLVGSGASSYNEQFF.

In its sample, this clonotype was seen a few times. The chain is built from TRBV5-8 and TRBJ1-1, with no clear D. The length of the CDR3 is 14 residues. Trimming cost V 1 base and J 5 bases, with 12 bases left between them. Germline-derived CDR1 and CDR2 are SGHTS and YDEGEE. The CDR3 loop reads CASSLRSRQTEAFF. The CDR3 nucleotides are TGTGCCAGCAGCTTGAGGTCTCGGCAGACTGAAGCTTTCTTT.

The chain employs TRBV11-3 and TRBJ1-1; TRBD1 matches at 8 bases. This CDR3 contains 14 residues. CDR1 is SGHNT and CDR2 is YENEEA in the germline V gene. The J segment lost 3 bases and the V segment lost 5 bases, leaving 5 bases of the junction unmatched. The CDR3 DNA reads TGTGCCAGCAGCCCCAGGGGGCCGGACACTGAAGCTTTCTTT. It codes for CASSPRGPDTEAFF.

Many counts were recorded for this clonotype. Lacking the conserved final phenylalanine or tryptophan, this CDR3 likely reflects a read error. No DNA is shown, since the ends of the CDR3 on it are uncertain; the CDR3 is the one TCRdb lists. This chain links TRBV10-3 with TRBJ2-5; TRBD2 reflects the table's D call only, with no check against the DNA. Germline values: CDR1 ENHRY, CDR2 SYGVKD. The CDR3 is 10 residues long, ends included. The CDR3 spells CAISFPGTYL.

The J gene is TRBJ1-5, the V gene TRBV28; no reliable D call. V was shortened by 5 bases and J by 8 bases, with 16 bases between the two germline ends. This CDR3 is 14 amino acids long. CDR1 and CDR2 from the germline V gene are MDHEN and SYDVKM. CDR3 residues: CASSPLSTREPQHF. The DNA of the CDR3 is TGTGCCAGCAGTCCCCTCTCGACCCGTGAGCCCCAGCATTTT.